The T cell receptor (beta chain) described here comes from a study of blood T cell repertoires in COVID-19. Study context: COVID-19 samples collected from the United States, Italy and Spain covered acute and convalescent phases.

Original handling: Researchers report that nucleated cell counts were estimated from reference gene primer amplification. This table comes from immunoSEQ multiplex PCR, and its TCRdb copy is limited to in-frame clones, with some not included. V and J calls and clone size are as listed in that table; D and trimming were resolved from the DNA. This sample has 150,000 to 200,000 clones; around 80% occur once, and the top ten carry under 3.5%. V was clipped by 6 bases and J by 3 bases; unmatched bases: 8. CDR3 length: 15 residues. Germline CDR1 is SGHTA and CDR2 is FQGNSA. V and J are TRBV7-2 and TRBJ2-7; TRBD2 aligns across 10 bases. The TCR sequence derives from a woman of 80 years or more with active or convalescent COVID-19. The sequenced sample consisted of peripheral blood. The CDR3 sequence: CASRSSGGTHYEQYF. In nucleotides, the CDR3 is TGTGCCAGCAGAAGTAGCGGGGGGACTCACTACGAGCAGTACTTC.